This T cell receptor beta chain is drawn from a study of blood T cell repertoires in COVID-19. Study summary: Both acute and convalescent COVID-19 samples were obtained from the United States, Italy and Spain. T cells, B-cell-depleted T cells, or PBMCs provided the cDNA or gDNA that served as material.

Trimming stripped 5 bases from V and 7 bases from J, with 23 bases between. The CDR3 extends over 17 amino acids. Germline values: CDR1 SGHTA, CDR2 FQGTGA. As processed by the authors: Nucleated cell number was recorded as an estimate derived from reference gene primer amplification. The assay was immunoSEQ multiplex PCR, and TCRdb's table has in-frame clones only and misses some. V, J and clone size are taken as reported in that table, and D and trimming were inferred from the DNA itself. This sample has fewer than 200,000 clones, with around 87% found just once. There are a few counts of this clone.

The TCR sequence derives from a man aged 35 to 55 with active or convalescent COVID-19. The chain couples TRBV7-3 to TRBJ2-2, with D maybe TRBD1 (6 bases). The sample comprised peripheral blood. The CDR3 nucleotides are TGTGCCAGCAGCACTCACCCCCCTGAGGGGGACCACGGGGAGCTGTTTTTT. Translating it yields CASSTHPPEGDHGELFF. The whole variable domain, filled in from reference TRBV7-3 and TRBJ2-2, reads GAGVSQTPSNKVTEKGKYVELRCDPISGHTALYWYRQSLGQGPEFLIYFQGTGAADDSGLPNDRFFAVRPEGSVSTLKIQRTERGDSAVYLCASSTHPPEGDHGELFFGEGSRLTVL.